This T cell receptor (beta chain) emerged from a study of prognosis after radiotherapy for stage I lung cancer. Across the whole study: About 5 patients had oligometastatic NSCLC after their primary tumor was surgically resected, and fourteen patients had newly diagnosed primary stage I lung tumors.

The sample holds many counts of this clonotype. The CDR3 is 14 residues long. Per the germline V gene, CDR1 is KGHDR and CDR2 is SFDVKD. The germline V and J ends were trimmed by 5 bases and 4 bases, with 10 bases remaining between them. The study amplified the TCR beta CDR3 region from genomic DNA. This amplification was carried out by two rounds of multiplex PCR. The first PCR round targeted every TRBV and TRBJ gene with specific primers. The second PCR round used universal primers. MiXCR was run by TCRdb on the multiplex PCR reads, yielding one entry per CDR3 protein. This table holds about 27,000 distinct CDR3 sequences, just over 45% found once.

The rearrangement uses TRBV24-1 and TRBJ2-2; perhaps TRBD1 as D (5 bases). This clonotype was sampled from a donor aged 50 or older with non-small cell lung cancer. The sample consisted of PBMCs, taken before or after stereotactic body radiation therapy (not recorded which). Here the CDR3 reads CATSVYDSTGELFF. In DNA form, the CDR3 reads TGTGCCACCAGTGTCTACGACAGCACCGGGGAGCTGTTTTTT.